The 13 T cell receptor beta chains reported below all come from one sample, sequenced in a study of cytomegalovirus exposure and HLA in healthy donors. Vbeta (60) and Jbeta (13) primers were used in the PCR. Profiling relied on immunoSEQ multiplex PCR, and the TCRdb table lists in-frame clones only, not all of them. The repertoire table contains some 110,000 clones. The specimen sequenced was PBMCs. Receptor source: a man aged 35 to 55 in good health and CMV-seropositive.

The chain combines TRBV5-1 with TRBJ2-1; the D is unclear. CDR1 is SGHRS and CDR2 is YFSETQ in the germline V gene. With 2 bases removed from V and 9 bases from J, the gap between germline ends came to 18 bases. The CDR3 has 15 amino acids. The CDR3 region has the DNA TGCGCCAGCAGCTTATATATAGCAAGTCCCGCTGAGCAGTTCTTC. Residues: CASSLYIASPAEQFF.

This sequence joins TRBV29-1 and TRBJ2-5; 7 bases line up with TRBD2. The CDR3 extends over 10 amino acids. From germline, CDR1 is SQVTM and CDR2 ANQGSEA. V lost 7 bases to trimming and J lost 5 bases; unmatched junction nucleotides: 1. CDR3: CSAGGETQYF. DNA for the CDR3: TGCAGCGCCGGGGGGGAGACCCAGTACTTC. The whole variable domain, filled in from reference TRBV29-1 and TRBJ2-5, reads SAVISQKPSRDICQRGTSLTIQCQVDSQVTMMFWYRQQPGQSLTLIATANQGSEATYESGFVIDKFPISRPNLTFSTLTVSNMSPEDSSIYLCSAGGETQYFGPGTRLLVL.

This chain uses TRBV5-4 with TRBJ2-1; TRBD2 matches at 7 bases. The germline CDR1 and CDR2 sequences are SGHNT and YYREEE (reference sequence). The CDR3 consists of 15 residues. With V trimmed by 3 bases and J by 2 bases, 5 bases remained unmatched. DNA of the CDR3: TGTGCCAGCAGCTGGGCCGGACTAGCCTACAATGAGCAGTTCTTC. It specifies CASSWAGLAYNEQFF.

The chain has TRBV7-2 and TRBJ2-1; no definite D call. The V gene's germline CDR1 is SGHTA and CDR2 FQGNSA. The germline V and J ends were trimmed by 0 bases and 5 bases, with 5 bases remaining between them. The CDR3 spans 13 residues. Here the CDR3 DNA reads TGTGCCAGCAGCTTAGCTCGTGACAATGAGCAGTTCTTC. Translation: CASSLARDNEQFF.

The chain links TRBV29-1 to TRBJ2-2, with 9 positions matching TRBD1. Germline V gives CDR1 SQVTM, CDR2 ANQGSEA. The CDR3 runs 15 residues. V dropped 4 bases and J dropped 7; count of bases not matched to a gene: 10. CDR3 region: CSVAPGQGLIGELFF. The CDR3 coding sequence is TGCAGCGTTGCTCCGGGACAGGGATTGATCGGGGAGCTGTTTTTT.

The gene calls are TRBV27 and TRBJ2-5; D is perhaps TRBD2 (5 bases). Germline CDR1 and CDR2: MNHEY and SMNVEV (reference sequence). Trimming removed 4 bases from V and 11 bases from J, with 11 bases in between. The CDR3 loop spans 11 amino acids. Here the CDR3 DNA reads TGTGCCAGCAGTTCGGGGATTGAGCAGTACTTC. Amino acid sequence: CASSSGIEQYF.

CDR3 sequence (DNA): TGTGCCAGCAGCTTAGGTCGGACAGGGGCGATCACCGGGGAGCTGTTTTTT. Its translation: CASSLGRTGAITGELFF. V gene TRBV11-3 combines with J gene TRBJ2-2; 9 bases line up with TRBD1. CDR3 length: 17 residues. Germline lookup yields CDR1 SGHNT and CDR2 YENEEA. After removal of 1 base from V and 4 bases from J, the junction contained 7 bases not matched to a gene.

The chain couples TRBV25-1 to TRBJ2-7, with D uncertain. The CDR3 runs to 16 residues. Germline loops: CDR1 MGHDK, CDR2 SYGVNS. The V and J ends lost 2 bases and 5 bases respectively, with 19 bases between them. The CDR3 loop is CASSEGTFEARNEQYF. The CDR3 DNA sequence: TGTGCCAGCAGTGAAGGAACCTTTGAGGCCCGTAACGAGCAGTACTTC.

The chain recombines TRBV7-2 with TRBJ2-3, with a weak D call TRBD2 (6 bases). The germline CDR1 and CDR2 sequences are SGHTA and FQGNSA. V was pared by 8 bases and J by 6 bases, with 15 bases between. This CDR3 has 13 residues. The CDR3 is CASGTQIRDTQYF. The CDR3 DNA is TGTGCCAGCGGGACTCAGATTCGCGATACGCAGTATTTT.

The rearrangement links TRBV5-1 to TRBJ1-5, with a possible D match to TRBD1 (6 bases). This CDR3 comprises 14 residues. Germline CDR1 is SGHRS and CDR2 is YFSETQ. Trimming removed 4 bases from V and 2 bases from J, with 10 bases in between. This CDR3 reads CASSVRQGNQPQHF. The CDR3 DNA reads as TGCGCCAGCAGCGTACGACAGGGCAATCAGCCCCAGCATTTT.

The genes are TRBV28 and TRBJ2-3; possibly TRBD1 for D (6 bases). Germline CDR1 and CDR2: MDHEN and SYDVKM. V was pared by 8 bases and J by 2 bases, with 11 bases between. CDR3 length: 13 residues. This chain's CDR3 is CASLSGVTDTQYF. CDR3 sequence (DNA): TGTGCCAGCCTTTCAGGGGTCACAGATACGCAGTATTTT. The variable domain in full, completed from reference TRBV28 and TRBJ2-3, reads DVKVTQSSRYLVKRTGEKVFLECVQDMDHENMFWYRQDPGLGLRLIYFSYDVKMKEKGDIPEGYSVSREKKERFSLILESASTNQTSMYLCASLSGVTDTQYFGPGTRLTVL.

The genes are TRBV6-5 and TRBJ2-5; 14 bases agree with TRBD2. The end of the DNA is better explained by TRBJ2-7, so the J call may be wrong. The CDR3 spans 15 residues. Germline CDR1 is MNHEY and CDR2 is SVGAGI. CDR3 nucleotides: TGTGCCAGCAGAACCGGGACTAGCGGGAGCTACGAGCAGTACTTC. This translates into CASRTGTSGSYEQYF.

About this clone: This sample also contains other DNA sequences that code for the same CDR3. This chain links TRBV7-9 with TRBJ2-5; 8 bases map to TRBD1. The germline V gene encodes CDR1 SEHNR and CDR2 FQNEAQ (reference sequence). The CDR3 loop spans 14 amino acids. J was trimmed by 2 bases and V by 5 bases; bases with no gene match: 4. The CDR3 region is CASSLRTGQETQYF. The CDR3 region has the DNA TGTGCCAGCAGCCTAAGGACAGGGCAAGAGACCCAGTACTTC.